The rows below give T cell receptor beta chains drawn from one sample of a study of chemoradiotherapy in HPV16-positive cancers. Some clones are missing from TCRdb's copy, which holds only in-frame ones; the method was immunoSEQ multiplex PCR. The table shows more than 35,000 clones, with more than 75% occurring only once. The starting material was blood, obtained from a patient who underwent chemoradiotherapy. The receptors come from a human donor with HPV-associated anogenital cancer. Both conserved end residues are trimmed from each CDR3. Clone sizes are given selectively: once, few, many, or a class where the clone is expanded.

v_gene	abundance	j_gene	CDR3aa
TRBV13	few	TRBJ1-2	ASSAEGQGGGYT
TRBV7-3	.	TRBJ1-2	ASSFMVREAGGYT
TRBV28	few	TRBJ1-1	ASMRLGTEAF
TRBV6-1	medium-sized	TRBJ2-7	ASREGVGEQY
TRBV5-1	.	TRBJ2-2	ASSYDTQNTGELF
TRBV6-5	.	TRBJ2-1	ASSYGTGIYEQF
TRBV7-2	few	TRBJ1-1	ASSQQGGMNTEAF
TRBV6-4	.	TRBJ2-1	ASSGGTTGYNEQF
TRBV5-1	.	TRBJ2-5	ASSLEAPTGFLQETQY
TRBV7-4	.	TRBJ2-3	ASSLRPTDTQY
TRBV13	.	TRBJ1-6	ASSLDNSPLH
TRBV6-6	.	TRBJ1-2	ARRVEGYGGGYT
TRBV7-2	few	TRBJ1-2	ASSPYTDRDYGYT
TRBV28	.	TRBJ1-2	ATNPYEEFYGYT
TRBV5-1	.	TRBJ2-3	ASSQGLLNPSTDTQY
TRBV5-1	.	TRBJ1-1	ASSQGIMNTEAF
TRBV4-1	few	TRBJ2-1	ASSQQVRTSGYNEQF
TRBV11-2	.	TRBJ2-7	ASSLGTGGTYEQY
TRBV5-1	.	TRBJ1-1	ASKERGREHTEAF
TRBV11-2	.	TRBJ1-1	ASSLMTGMDTEAF
TRBV20-1	.	TRBJ2-5	SAREVGPQY
TRBV2	.	TRBJ1-2	ASSLTGNYGYT
TRBV7-6	.	TRBJ1-3	ASSSGNTIY
TRBV5-8	few	TRBJ1-6	ASSLVNQGVHSPLH
TRBV5-1	once	TRBJ2-3	ASSLGLATDTQY
TRBV28	.	TRBJ1-2	ASRGGGYT
TRBV7-6	.	TRBJ2-5	ASSYRDRPWETQY
TRBV6-1	.	TRBJ1-2	ASSEGTGWVGAYGYT
TRBV18	few	TRBJ1-5	ASSPGRGQNQPQH
TRBV7-6	.	TRBJ2-1	ASSLDQGAIWNEQF
TRBV9	.	TRBJ2-6	ASSVTGAGANVLT